The 4 T cell receptor beta chains given below trace back to one sample, sequenced in a study of blood T cell repertoires in COVID-19. Clones were sequenced by immunoSEQ multiplex PCR, and TCRdb holds only the in-frame ones, with some missing. The sample records about 89,000 clones, around 85% being singletons. The specimen was peripheral blood. These receptors all stem from a woman of 80 years or more with acute or convalescent COVID-19.

This clone was seen only a few times. The chain is built from TRBV27 and TRBJ1-5; D is perhaps TRBD1 (6 bases). Germline CDR1 MNHEY, CDR2 SMNVEV (reference sequence). V dropped 5 bases and J dropped 4 bases, with 24 bases sitting between them. CDR3 length equals 18 residues. In nucleotides, the CDR3 is TGTGCCAGCAGTCCCCAATTCGGACAGCCGACAACGAATCAGCCCCAGCATTTT. It yields the protein CASSPQFGQPTTNQPQHF.

The J gene is TRBJ1-2, the V gene TRBV6-1, with D unclear. Trimming took off 0 bases at V and 14 bases at J, with 7 bases between the two ends. Germline assignment: CDR1 MNHNS and CDR2 SASEGT. This CDR3 has 10 amino acids. The CDR3 region has the DNA TGTGCCAGCAGTGAAGCGAGCCCGACCTTC. This translates into CASSEASPTF.

This clone was seen only once. V and J are TRBV5-5 and TRBJ1-2, with TRBD1 as a possible D gene (5 bases). The CDR3 sequence is 16 residues long. Per the germline V gene, CDR1 is SGHKS and CDR2 is YYEKEE (reference sequence). Trimming removed 3 bases from V and 3 bases from J, with 18 bases in between. The CDR3 spells CASSSTGGRADYGYTF. The CDR3 DNA reads TGTGCCAGCAGCTCCACGGGCGGCAGGGCGGACTATGGCTACACCTTC. The entire variable domain, with the rest obtained from reference TRBV5-5 and TRBJ1-2, is as follows: DAGVTQSPTHLIKTRGQQVTLRCSPISGHKSVSWYQQVLGQGPQFIFQYYEKEERGRGNFPDRFSARQFPNYSSELNVNALLLGDSALYLCASSSTGGRADYGYTFGSGTRLTVV.

For the CDR3, the DNA is TGCAGCGTACTTCTCTCTGGAAACACCATATATTTT. Translation: CSVLLSGNTIYF. The chain links TRBV29-1 to TRBJ1-3; D not certain. This CDR3 comprises 12 residues. V was trimmed by 6 bases and J by 0 bases, leaving 6 bases between them. Germline V gene lookup returns CDR1 SQVTM and CDR2 ANQGSEA.